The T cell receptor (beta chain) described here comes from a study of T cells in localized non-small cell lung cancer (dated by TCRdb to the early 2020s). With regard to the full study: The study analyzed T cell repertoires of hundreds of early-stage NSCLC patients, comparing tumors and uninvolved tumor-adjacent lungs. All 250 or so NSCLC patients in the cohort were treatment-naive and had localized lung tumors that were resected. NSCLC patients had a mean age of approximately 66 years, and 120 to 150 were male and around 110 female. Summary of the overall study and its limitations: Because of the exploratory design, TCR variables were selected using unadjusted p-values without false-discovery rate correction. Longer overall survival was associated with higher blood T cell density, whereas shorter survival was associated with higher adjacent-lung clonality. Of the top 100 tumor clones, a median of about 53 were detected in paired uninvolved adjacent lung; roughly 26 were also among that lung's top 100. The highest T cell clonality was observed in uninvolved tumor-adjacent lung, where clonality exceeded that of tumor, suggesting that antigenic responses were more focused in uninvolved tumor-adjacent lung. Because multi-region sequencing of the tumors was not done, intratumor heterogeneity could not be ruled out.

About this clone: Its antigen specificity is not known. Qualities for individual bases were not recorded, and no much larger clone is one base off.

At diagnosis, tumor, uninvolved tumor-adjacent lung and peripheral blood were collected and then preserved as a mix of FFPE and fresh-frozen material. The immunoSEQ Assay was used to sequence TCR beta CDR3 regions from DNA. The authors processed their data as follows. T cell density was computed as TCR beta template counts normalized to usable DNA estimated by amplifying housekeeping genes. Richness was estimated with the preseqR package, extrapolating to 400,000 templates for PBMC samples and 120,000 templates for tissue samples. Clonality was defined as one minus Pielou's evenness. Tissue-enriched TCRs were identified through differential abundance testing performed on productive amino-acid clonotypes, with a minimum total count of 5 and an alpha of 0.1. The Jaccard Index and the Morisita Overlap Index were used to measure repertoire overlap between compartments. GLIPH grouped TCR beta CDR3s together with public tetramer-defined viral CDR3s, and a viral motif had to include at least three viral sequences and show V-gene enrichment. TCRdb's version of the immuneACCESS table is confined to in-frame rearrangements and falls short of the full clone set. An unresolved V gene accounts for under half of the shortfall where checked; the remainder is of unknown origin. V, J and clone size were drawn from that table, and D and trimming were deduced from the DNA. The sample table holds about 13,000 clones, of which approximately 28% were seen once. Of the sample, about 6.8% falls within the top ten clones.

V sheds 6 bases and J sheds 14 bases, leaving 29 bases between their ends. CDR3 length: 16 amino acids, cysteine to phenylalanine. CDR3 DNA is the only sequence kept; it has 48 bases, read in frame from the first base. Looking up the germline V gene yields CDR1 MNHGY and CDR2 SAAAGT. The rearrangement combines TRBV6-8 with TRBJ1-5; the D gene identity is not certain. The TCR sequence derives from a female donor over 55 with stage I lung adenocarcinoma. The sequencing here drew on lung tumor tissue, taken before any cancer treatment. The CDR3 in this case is CASSSAYGTMGFVKHF. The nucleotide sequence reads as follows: TGTGCCAGCAGCTCAGCCTATGGCACGATGGGGTTTGTTAAGCATTTT.